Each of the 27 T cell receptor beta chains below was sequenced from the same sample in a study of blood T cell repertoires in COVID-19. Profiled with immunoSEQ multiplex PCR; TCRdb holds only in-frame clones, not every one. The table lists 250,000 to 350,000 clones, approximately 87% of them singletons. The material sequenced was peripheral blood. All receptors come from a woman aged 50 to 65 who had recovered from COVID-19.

DNA of the CDR3: TGTGCCAGCAGCCCGGGAGTCCTGAACACTGAAGCTTTCTTT. Its translation is CASSPGVLNTEAFF. The gene calls are TRBV9 and TRBJ1-1; D is ambiguous. Germline assignment: CDR1 SGDLS and CDR2 YYNGEE. V was shortened by 4 bases and J by 0 bases, with 10 bases between the two germline ends. This CDR3 contains 14 residues.

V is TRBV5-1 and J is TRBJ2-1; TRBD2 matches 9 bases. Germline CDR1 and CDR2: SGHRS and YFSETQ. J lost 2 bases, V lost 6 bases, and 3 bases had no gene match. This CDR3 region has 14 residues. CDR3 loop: CASTLAGTYNEQFF. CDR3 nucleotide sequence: TGCGCCAGCACACTAGCGGGCACCTACAATGAGCAGTTCTTC.

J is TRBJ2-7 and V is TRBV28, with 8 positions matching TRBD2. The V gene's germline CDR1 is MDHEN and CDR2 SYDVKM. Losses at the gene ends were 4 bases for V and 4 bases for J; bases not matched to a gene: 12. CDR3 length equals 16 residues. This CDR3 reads CASSYVQDRGGYEQYF. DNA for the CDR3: TGTGCCAGCAGTTACGTCCAAGACCGGGGGGGTTACGAGCAGTACTTC.

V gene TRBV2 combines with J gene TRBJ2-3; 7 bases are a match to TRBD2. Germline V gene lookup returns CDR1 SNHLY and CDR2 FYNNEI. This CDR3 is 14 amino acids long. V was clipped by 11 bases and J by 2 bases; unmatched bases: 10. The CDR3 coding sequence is TGTGCCGGGCAGGGAGGGCTCATCACAGATACGCAGTATTTT. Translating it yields CAGQGGLITDTQYF.

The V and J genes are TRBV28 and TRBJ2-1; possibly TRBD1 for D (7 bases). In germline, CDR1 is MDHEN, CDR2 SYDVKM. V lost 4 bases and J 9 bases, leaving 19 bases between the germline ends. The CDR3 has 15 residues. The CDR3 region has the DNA TGTGCCAGCAGTTCAGGGGGGCGGGCTTCCGGTGAGCAGTTCTTC. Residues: CASSSGGRASGEQFF.

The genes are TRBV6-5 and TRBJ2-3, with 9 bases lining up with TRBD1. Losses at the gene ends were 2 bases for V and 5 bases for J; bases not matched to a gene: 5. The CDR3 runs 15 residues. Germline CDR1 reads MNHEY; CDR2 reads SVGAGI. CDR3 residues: CASSYGQGLGDTQYF. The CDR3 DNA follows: TGTGCCAGCAGTTACGGACAGGGGCTTGGAGATACGCAGTATTTT.

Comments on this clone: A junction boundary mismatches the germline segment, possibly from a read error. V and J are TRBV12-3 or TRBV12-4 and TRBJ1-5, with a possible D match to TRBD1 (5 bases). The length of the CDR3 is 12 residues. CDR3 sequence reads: CASSGARHGWSF. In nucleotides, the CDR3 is TGTGCCAGCAGTGGGGCTAGACACGGCTGGAGTTTT.

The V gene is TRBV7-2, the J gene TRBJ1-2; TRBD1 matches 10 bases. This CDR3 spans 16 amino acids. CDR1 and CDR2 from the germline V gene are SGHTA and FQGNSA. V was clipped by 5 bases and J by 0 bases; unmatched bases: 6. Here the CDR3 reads CASSPQGTGANYGYTF. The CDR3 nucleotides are TGTGCCAGCAGCCCCCAGGGGACAGGGGCTAACTATGGCTACACCTTC.

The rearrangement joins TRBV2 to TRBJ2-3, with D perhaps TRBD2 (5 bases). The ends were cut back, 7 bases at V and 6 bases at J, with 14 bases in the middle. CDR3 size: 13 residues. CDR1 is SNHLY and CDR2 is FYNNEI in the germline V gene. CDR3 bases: TGTGCCAGCACTAAGCGGCCCCCGGATACGCAGTATTTT. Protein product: CASTKRPPDTQYF.

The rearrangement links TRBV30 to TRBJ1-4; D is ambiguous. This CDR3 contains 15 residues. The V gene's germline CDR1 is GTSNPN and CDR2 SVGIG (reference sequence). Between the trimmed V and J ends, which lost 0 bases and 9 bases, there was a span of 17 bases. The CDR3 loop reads CAWSVQGATIKKLFF. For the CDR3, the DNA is TGTGCCTGGAGTGTACAAGGAGCGACTATCAAAAAACTGTTTTTT.

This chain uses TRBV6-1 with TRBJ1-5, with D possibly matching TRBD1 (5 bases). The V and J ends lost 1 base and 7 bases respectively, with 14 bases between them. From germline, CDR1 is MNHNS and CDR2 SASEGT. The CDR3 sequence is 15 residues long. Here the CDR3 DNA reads TGTGCCAGCAGTGAAGGGTGGCAGGGTTGGCAGCCCCAGCATTTT. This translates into CASSEGWQGWQPQHF.

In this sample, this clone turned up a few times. The CDR3 sequence is CASSLQGGSPLHF. CDR3 DNA: TGTGCCAGTAGTCTTCAGGGAGGATCACCCCTCCACTTT. The chain has TRBV19 and TRBJ1-6; TRBD1 is a possible D gene (5 bases). Trimming took off 5 bases at V and 10 bases at J, with 12 bases between the two ends. CDR3 length: 13 amino acids. Germline V gene sequence: CDR1 LNHDA, CDR2 SQIVND (reference sequence).

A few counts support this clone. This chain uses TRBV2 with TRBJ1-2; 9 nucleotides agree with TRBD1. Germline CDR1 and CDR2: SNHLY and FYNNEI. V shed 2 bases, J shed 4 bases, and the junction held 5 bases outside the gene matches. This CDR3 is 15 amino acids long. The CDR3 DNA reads TGTGCCAGCAGTGAAAGGACAGGGGCGGGCTATGGCTACACCTTC. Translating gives CASSERTGAGYGYTF.

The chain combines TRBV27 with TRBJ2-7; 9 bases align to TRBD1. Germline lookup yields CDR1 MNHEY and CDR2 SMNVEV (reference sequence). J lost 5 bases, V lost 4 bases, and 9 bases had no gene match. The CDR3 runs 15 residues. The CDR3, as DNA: TGTGCCAGCAGTTCATGGACAGGGGATGTCGACGAGCAGTACTTC. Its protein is CASSSWTGDVDEQYF.

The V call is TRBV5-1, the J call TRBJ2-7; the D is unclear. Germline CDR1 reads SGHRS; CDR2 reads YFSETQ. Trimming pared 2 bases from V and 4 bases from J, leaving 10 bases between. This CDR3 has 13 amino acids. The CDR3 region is CASSFGPGYEQYF. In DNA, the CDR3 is TGCGCCAGCAGCTTTGGTCCCGGGTACGAGCAGTACTTC.

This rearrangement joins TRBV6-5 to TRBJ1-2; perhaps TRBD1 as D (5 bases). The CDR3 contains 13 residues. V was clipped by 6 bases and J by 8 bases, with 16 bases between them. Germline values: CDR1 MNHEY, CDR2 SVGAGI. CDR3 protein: CASRGAGEGGYTF. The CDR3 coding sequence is TGTGCCAGCAGAGGGGCGGGGGAGGGCGGCTACACCTTC.

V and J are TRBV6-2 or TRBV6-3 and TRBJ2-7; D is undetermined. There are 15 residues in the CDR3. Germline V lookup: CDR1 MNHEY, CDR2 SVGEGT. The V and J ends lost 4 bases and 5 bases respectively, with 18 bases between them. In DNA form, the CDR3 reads TGTGCCAGCAGTTCGTACGGAGAGGTTACGGACGAGCAGTACTTC. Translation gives CASSSYGEVTDEQYF.

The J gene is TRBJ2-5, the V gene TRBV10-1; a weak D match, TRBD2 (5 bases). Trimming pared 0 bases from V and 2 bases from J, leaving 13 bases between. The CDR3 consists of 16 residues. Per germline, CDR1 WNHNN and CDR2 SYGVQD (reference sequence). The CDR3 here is CASSESARGPQETQYF. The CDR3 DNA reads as TGCGCCAGCAGTGAGTCGGCTCGAGGGCCTCAAGAGACCCAGTACTTC.

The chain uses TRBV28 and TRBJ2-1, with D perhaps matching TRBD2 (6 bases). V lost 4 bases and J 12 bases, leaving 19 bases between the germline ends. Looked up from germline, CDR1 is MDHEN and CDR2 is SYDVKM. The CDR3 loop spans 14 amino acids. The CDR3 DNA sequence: TGTGCCAGCAGTTGGGAGGTCCAGACGGGTGGGCAGTTCTTC. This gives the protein CASSWEVQTGGQFF.

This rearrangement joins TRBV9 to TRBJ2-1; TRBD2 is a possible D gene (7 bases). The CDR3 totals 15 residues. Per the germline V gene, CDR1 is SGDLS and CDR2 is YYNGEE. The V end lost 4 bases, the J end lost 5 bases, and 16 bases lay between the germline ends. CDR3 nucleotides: TGTGCCAGCAGCCCCCCGGGGGGCGCAAACAATGAGCAGTTCTTC. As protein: CASSPPGGANNEQFF.

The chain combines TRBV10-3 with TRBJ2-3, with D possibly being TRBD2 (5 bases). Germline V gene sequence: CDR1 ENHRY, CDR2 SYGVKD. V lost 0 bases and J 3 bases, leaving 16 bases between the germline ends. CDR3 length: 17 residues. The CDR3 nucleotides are TGTGCCATCAGTGAGTCACAGAGTAGGAGGCTTACAGATACGCAGTATTTT. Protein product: CAISESQSRRLTDTQYF.

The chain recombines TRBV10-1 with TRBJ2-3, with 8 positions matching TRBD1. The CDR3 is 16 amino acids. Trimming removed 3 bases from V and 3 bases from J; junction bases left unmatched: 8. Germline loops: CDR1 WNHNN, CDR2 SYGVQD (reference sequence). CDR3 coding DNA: TGCGCCAGCAGTGATCAGGGGGCCAGGGTTACAGATACGCAGTATTTT. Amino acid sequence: CASSDQGARVTDTQYF.

The CDR3 reads CATDSTRNTEAFF. As DNA, the CDR3 is TGTGCGACGGACTCTACTCGGAACACTGAAGCTTTCTTT. This sequence joins TRBV19 and TRBJ1-1; no clear D gene. This CDR3 comprises 13 residues. Germline CDR1 and CDR2: LNHDA and SQIVND (reference sequence). Full variable domain (rest looked up from reference TRBV19 and TRBJ1-1): DGGITQSPKYLFRKEGQNVTLSCEQNLNHDAMYWYRQDPGQGLRLIYYSQIVNDFQKGDIAEGYSVSREKKESFPLTVTSAQKNPTAFYLCATDSTRNTEAFFGQGTRLTVV.

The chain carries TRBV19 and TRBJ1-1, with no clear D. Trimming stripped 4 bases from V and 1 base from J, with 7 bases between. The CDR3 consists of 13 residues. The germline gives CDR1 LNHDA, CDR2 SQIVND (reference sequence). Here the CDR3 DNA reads TGTGCCAGTAGTAACACACAGAACACTGAAGCTTTCTTT. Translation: CASSNTQNTEAFF. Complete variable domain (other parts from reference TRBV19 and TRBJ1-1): DGGITQSPKYLFRKEGQNVTLSCEQNLNHDAMYWYRQDPGQGLRLIYYSQIVNDFQKGDIAEGYSVSREKKESFPLTVTSAQKNPTAFYLCASSNTQNTEAFFGQGTRLTVV.

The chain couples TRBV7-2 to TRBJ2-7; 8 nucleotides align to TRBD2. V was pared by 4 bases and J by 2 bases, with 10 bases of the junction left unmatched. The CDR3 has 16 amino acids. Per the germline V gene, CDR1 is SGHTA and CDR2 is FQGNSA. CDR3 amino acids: CASSSPSGGGTYEQYF. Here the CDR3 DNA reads TGTGCCAGCAGCTCCCCGTCTGGCGGGGGGACCTACGAGCAGTACTTC.

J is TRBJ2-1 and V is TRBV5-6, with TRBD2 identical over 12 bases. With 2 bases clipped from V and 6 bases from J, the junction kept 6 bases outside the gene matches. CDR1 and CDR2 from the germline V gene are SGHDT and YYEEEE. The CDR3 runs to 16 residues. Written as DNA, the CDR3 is TGTGCCAGCAGCTTTAGTCCGGGACTAGCGGGCAATGAGCAGTTCTTC. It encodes CASSFSPGLAGNEQFF.

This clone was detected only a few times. The CDR3 region has the DNA TGTGCCAGCAGCCTCCCAGGGGGCTCGAACACCGGGGAGCTGTTTTTT. It specifies CASSLPGGSNTGELFF. V and J are TRBV7-9 and TRBJ2-2; 8 nucleotides match TRBD1. With V trimmed by 5 bases and J by 0 bases, 5 bases remained unmatched. The CDR3 has 16 amino acids. Germline values: CDR1 SEHNR, CDR2 FQNEAQ (reference sequence).